This T cell receptor (beta chain) comes out of a study of blood T cell repertoires in COVID-19 (dated by TCRdb to 2020 to 2021). Broadly, across the study: The collaborator samples originated in the United States, Italy and Spain and spanned the acute and convalescent phases of COVID-19. Subjects who had been exposed to COVID-19, were actively infected with it, or had recovered from it provided the deeply sampled blood TCRbeta repertoires that made up the dataset. HLA class I and class II types, where available, came from metadata supplied by the sample provider rather than from assay-based typing. The repertoires were released in a freely available public database intended as a resource for research on the immune response to SARS-CoV-2. The samples were drawn from two sources: the first 160 participants of the ongoing ImmuneRACE study, and 950 to 1,500 subjects contributed by 6 global collaborators. Sample metadata almost always included a de-identified subject ID, COVID-19 status, age in years and sex. The material from the prospective study consisted of cDNA or gDNA derived from T cells, B-cell-depleted T cells, or PBMCs. Points the paper makes about the study in general: How much clinical and demographic metadata was included differed by source and by participant, and the metadata was provided uncurated.

Whole blood was collected in K2EDTA tubes by collaborating institutions according to the institutions' own protocols. For TCRbeta analysis, collaborators shipped samples in one of three forms: frozen whole blood, isolated PBMCs, or DNA extracted from either of those sample types. TCRbeta CDR3 regions were amplified from genomic DNA using the immunoSEQ Assay, a bias-controlled multiplex PCR. The authors processed their data as follows. The number of nucleated cells in each sample was estimated from the amplification of reference gene primers within the assay. To quantify the absolute abundance of each unique TCRbeta CDR3 rearrangement, sequence reads were collapsed and filtered. For each sample, productive Simpson clonality was calculated by taking the square root of Simpson's diversity index across productive rearrangements. TCRdb provides this immuneACCESS table in a form limited to in-frame rearrangements. Some clones are lacking; in checked studies, under half of them reflect an unresolved V gene, and why the rest are absent is not known. That table supplies the V and J calls and clone size; D and trimming were determined from the DNA. In this sample the table shows 130,000 to 150,000 clones, around 86% of which occur a single time. Around 6.1% of the sample lies in the top ten.

As concerns this clone: Its antigen is currently not known. Base qualities were left out, and no much larger clone turns up one base away.

V and J lose 7 bases and 3 bases, and a span of 16 bases separates them. Inclusive of the bounding cysteine and phenylalanine, the CDR3 is 14 residues long. The read is trimmed to its CDR3 DNA, 42 bases read in frame from base 1. As encoded in the germline V gene, CDR1 is SGHRS while CDR2 is YFSETQ. This receptor was taken from a man older than 75 with acute or convalescent COVID-19. Sequences were obtained from peripheral blood. Here the chain combines TRBV5-1 and TRBJ1-1, with TRBD1 tentatively as D gene (5 bases match). CDR3 loop: CASRFQGFHTEAFF. DNA sequence: TGCGCCAGCCGATTTCAGGGATTCCACACTGAAGCTTTCTTT.